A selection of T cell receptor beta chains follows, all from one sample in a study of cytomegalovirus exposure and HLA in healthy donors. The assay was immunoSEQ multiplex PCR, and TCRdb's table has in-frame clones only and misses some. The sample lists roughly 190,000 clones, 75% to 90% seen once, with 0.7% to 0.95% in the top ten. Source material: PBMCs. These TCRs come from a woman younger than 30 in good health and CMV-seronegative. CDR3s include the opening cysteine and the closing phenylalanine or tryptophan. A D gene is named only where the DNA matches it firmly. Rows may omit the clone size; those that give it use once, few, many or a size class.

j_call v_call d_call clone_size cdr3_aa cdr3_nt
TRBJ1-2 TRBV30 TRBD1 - CAWSEDRANYGYTF TGTGCCTGGAGTGAGGACAGGGCCAACTATGGCTACACCTTC
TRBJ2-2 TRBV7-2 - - CASTSVLTGELFF TGTGCCAGCACCTCGGTGCTTACCGGGGAGCTGTTTTTT
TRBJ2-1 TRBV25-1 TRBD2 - CASSDSSRAGGKGEQFF TGTGCCAGCAGTGATAGTAGTCGAGCGGGGGGGAAGGGTGAGCAGTTCTTC
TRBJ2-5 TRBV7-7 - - CASSGAGTVGEAQYF TGTGCCAGCAGCGGGGCGGGGACAGTAGGCGAGGCCCAGTACTTC
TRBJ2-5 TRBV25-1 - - CASSWTQETQYF TGTGCCAGCAGTTGGACACAAGAGACCCAGTACTTC
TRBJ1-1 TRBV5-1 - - CASSFGYGMNTEAFF TGCGCCAGCAGCTTCGGTTATGGTATGAACACTGAAGCTTTCTTT
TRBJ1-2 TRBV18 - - CASSPRTEAPSHGYTF TGTGCCAGCTCACCTAGGACAGAGGCACCCTCGCATGGCTACACCTTC
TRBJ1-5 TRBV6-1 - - CASSGRGQPQHF TGTGCCAGCAGTGGGCGAGGTCAGCCCCAGCATTTT
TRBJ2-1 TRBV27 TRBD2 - CATRSGLTHLGLANEQFF TGTGCCACCCGCAGCGGGTTGACGCATCTGGGACTAGCGAATGAGCAGTTCTTC
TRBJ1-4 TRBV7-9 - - CASSYPGGTNEKLFF TGTGCCAGCAGCTACCCGGGGGGGACTAATGAAAAACTGTTTTTT
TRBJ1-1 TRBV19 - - CASSLRLGNTEAFF TGTGCCAGTAGTCTCCGACTGGGTAACACTGAAGCTTTCTTT
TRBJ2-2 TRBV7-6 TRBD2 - CASRSGGRGSTGELFF TGTGCCAGCAGATCTGGGGGGAGGGGTTCCACCGGGGAGCTGTTTTTT
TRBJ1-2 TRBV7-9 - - CASSLAPGVYGYTF TGTGCCAGCAGCTTAGCGCCAGGGGTCTATGGCTACACCTTC
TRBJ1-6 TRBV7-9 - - CASSFRGQGGPLHF TGTGCCAGCAGCTTTCGGGGCCAGGGAGGACCCCTCCACTTT
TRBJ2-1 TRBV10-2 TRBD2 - CASSPSRGGNEQFF TGCGCCAGCAGTCCTTCGCGGGGGGGAAATGAGCAGTTCTTC
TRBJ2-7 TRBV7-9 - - CASSPSSGGGEQYF TGTGCCAGCAGCCCCTCTAGCGGAGGGGGAGAGCAGTACTTC
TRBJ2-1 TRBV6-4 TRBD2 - CASSDAPSGGGYNEQFF TGTGCCAGCAGTGACGCCCCTTCGGGAGGTGGATACAATGAGCAGTTCTTC
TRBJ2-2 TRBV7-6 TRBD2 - CASSLVGTSGGTGELFF TGTGCCAGCAGCTTGGTTGGGACTAGCGGGGGCACCGGGGAGCTGTTTTTT
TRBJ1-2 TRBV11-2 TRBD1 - CASSLPQGTGPINYGYTF TGTGCCAGCAGCTTACCCCAGGGGACAGGGCCGATTAACTATGGCTACACCTTC
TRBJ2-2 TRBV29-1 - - CSVVKDSPGELFF TGCAGCGTTGTTAAAGACTCGCCCGGGGAGCTGTTTTTT
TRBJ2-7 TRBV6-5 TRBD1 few CASSPGQGAYEQYF TGTGCCAGCAGTCCCGGACAGGGGGCCTACGAGCAGTACTTC
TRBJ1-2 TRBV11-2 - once CASSLNSRVNYGYTF TGTGCCAGCAGCTTAAATAGCAGGGTGAACTATGGCTACACCTTC
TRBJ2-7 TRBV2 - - CASIRKWEKSYEQYF TGTGCCAGCATCCGTAAGTGGGAGAAGTCCTACGAGCAGTACTTC
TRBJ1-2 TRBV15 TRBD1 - CATSKDRVGYGYTF TGTGCCACCAGCAAGGACAGGGTGGGCTATGGCTACACCTTC
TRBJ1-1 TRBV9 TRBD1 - CASSVPRDSSNTEAFF TGTGCCAGCAGCGTTCCCCGGGACAGTTCGAACACTGAAGCTTTCTTT